The T cell receptor beta chain described here comes from a study of cytomegalovirus exposure and HLA in healthy donors. Primers: 60 Vbeta forward and 13 Jbeta reverse. Method: immunoSEQ multiplex PCR; TCRdb's copy keeps in-frame clones and lacks some. The sample holds about 180,000 clones, 80% seen once. This CDR3 comprises 17 residues. Germline values: CDR1 LGHNT, CDR2 FRNRAP. J was trimmed by 3 bases and V by 0 bases; bases with no gene match: 10. This chain uses TRBV12-5 with TRBJ1-2, with 7 bases identical to TRBD1. The receptor was derived from a girl aged 10 to 17 in good health and CMV-seropositive. The source material was PBMCs. As DNA, the CDR3 is TGTGCTAGTGGTTTGGTAACAGGAGGGGGCGTCGACTATGGCTACACCTTC. Translating gives CASGLVTGGGVDYGYTF. Full variable domain (outside the CDR3, taken from reference TRBV12-5 and TRBJ1-2): DARVTQTPRHKVTEMGQEVTMRCQPILGHNTVFWYRQTMMQGLELLAYFRNRAPLDDSGMPKDRFSAEMPDATLATLKIQPSEPRDSAVYFCASGLVTGGGVDYGYTFGSGTRLTVV.